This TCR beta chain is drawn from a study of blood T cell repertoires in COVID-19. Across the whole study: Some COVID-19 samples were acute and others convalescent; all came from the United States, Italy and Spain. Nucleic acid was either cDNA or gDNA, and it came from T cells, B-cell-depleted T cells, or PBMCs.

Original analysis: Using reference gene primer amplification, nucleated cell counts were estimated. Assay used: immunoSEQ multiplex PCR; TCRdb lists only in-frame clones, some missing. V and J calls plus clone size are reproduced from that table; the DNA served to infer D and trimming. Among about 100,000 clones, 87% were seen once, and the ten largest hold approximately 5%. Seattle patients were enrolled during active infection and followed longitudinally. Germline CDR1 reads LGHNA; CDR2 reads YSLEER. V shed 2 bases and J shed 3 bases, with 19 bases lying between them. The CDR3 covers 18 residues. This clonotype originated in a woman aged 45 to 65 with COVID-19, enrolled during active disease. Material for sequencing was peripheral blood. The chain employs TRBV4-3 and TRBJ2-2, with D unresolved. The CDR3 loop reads CASSQYPPHLVDTGELFF. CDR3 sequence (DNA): TGCGCCAGCAGCCAATATCCCCCCCACTTAGTGGACACCGGGGAGCTGTTTTTT.